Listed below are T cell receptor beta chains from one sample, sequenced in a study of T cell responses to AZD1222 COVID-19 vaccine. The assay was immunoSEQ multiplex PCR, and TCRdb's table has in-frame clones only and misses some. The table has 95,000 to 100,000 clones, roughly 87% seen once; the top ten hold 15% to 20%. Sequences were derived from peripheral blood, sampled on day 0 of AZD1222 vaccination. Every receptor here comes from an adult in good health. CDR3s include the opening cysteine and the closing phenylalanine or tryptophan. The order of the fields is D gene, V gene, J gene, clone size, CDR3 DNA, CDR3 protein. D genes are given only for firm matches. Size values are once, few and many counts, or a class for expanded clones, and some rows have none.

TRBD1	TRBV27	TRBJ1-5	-	TGTGCCAGCAGTAGACAGGGGAATCAGCCCCAGCATTTT	CASSRQGNQPQHF
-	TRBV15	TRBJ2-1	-	TGTGCCACCAGCAGGGCCCTAGCGTTTGAGCAGTTCTTC	CATSRALAFEQFF
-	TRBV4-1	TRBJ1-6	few	TGCGCCAGCAGCCAAGCGGGGGCCCACTCTTCACCCCTCCACTTT	CASSQAGAHSSPLHF
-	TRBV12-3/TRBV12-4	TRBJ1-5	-	TGTGCCAGCAGTTTACAGGGTACCCAGCCCCAGCATTTT	CASSLQGTQPQHF
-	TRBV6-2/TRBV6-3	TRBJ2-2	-	TGTGCCAGCAGTTCAGCGGAACGGAACACCGGGGAGCTGTTTTTT	CASSSAERNTGELFF
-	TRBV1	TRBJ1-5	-	TGCACCAGCAGCCAAGATCAAGAACAGAAGAGTCAGCCCCAGCATTTT	CTSSQDQEQKSQPQHF
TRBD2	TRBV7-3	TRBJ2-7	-	TGTGCCAGCAGTCCGGGACTAGCGACCGGTTACGAGCAGTACTTC	CASSPGLATGYEQYF
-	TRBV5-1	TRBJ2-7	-	TGCGCCAGCAGCTTTGGGGGAAATGTGGGCGAGCAGTACTTC	CASSFGGNVGEQYF
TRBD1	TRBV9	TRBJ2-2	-	TGTGCCAGCAGCGTCGGGACAGGGGGCGCGGGCGGGGAGCTGTTTTTT	CASSVGTGGAGGELFF
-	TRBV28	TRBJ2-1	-	TGTGCCAGCAGTTTCGATAGACGGCGGAGCTACAATGAGCAGTTCTTC	CASSFDRRRSYNEQFF
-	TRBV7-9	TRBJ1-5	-	TGTGCCAGCAGCCCGCCCTCTGGCCAGCCCCAGCATTTT	CASSPPSGQPQHF
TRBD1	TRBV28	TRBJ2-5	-	TGTGCCAGCAGTAGCCCCGGGACAGAAGAGACCCAGTACTTC	CASSSPGTEETQYF
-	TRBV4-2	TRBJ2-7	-	TGTGCCAGCAGCCAAGATGGGCTAACAGGGAGCGAGCAGTACTTC	CASSQDGLTGSEQYF
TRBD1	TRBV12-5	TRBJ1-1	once	TGTGCTAGTGGTTTGGTACGACAGGGACTGAACACTGAAGCTTTCTTT	CASGLVRQGLNTEAFF
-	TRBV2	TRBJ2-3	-	TGTGCCAGCACCCTGCCGGCGGGGCCACTTTCGGATACGCAGTATTTT	CASTLPAGPLSDTQYF
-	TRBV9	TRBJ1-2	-	TGTGCCAGCAGCGTACCTCTCGGCGGTGCGGCTGGGGGCTACACCTTC	CASSVPLGGAAGGYTF
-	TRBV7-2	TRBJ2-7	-	TGTGCCAGCAGCTTATTAGGCTCGGGGGCCTACGAGCAGTACTTC	CASSLLGSGAYEQYF
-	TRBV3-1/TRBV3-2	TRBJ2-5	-	TGTGCCAGCAGCCGTCCTGATTGGACATTTCAAGAGACCCAGTACTTC	CASSRPDWTFQETQYF
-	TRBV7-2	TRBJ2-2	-	TGTGCCAGCAGCTTTGACGCTTTGAACACCGGGGAGCTGTTTTTT	CASSFDALNTGELFF
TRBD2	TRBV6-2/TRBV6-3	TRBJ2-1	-	TGTGCCAGCAGACCTCCTGGGACTAGCGGGCTCTGGGGCTACAATGAGCAGTTCTTC	CASRPPGTSGLWGYNEQFF
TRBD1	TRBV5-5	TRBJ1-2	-	TGTGCCAGCAGCGAAGTCTGGGACAGGGGAAATGGCTACACCTTC	CASSEVWDRGNGYTF
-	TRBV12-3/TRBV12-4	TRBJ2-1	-	TGTGCCAGCAGTTTCAAAAATGAGCAGTTCTTC	CASSFKNEQFF
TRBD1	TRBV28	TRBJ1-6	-	TGTGCCAGCACCCTTATCCGGGACAGTTATTCACCCCTCCACTTT	CASTLIRDSYSPLHF
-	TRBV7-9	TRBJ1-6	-	TGTGCCAGCAGCTTAGAGAAGGGTGGATCACCCCTCCACTTT	CASSLEKGGSPLHF
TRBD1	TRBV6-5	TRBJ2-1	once	TGTGCCAGCCACTCGGACAGGGATTGGCAGTTCTTC	CASHSDRDWQFF
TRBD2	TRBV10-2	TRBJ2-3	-	TGCGCCACCCTCCTAGCGGGCACAGATACGCAGTATTTT	CATLLAGTDTQYF
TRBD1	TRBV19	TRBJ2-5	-	TGTGCCAGTACCAAGGGGGCTAATCAAGAGACCCAGTACTTC	CASTKGANQETQYF
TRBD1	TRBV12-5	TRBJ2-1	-	TGTGCTAGTGGTCACGGGACAGGGAGATACAATGAGCAGTTCTTC	CASGHGTGRYNEQFF
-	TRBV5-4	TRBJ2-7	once	TGTGCCAGCAGCTCCCCCTACGAGCAGTACTTC	CASSSPYEQYF
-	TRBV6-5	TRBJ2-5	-	TGTGCCAGCAGTTGGGACGGATTTATCCAAGAGACCCAGTACTTC	CASSWDGFIQETQYF
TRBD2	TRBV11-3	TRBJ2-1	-	TGTGCCAGCAGCTTAAACTCAGCTAGCGGGAGCGTCAATGAGCAGTTCTTC	CASSLNSASGSVNEQFF
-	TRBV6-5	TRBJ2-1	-	TGTGCCAGCATCTTATCGGGTTGGAATGAGCAGTTCTTC	CASILSGWNEQFF
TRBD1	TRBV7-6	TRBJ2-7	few	TGTGCCAGCAGCCCGGGACAGGCTGATTGGTCCTACGAGCAGTACTTC	CASSPGQADWSYEQYF
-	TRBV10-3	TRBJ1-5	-	TGTGCCATCGGGTTAGGGGGAGGCGATCAGCCCCAGCATTTT	CAIGLGGGDQPQHF
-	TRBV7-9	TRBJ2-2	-	TGTGCCAGCAGCCCGATTAACACCGGGGAGCTGTTTTTT	CASSPINTGELFF
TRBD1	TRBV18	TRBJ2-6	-	TGTGCCAGCTCACCAACCGGGACAGAGAGCTCTGGGGCCAACGTCCTGACTTTC	CASSPTGTESSGANVLTF
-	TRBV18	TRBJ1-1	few	TGTGCCAGCTCACCACCTTCTTTTCGGGGTGGCACTGAAGCTTTCTTT	CASSPPSFRGGTEAFF
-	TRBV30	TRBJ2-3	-	TGTGCCTGGGGTGGGACCAGCTATAGCACAGATACGCAGTATTTT	CAWGGTSYSTDTQYF
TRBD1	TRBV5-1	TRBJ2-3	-	TGCGCCAGCAGCTTGGGAATGGGACAGGGGGATACGCAGTATTTT	CASSLGMGQGDTQYF
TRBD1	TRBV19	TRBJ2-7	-	TGTGCCAGTAGTCCTGCCCTCGGACAGGGCGCCAACCAATACGAGCAGTACTTC	CASSPALGQGANQYEQYF
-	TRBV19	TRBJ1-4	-	TGTGCCAGTGACCCGGGGGTTAGTAATGAAAAACTGTTTTTT	CASDPGVSNEKLFF
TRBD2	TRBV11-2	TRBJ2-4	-	TGTGCCAGCAGGTTTAGCGGGATAGTCCTAGCCAAAAACATTCAGTACTTC	CASRFSGIVLAKNIQYF
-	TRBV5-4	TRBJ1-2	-	TGTGCCAGCAGCTTGGACAGAGATTATGGCTACACCTTC	CASSLDRDYGYTF
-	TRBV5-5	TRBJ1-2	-	TGTGCCAGCAGCTTCGCCCTACCGGAGAGTGCTTATGGCTACACCTTC	CASSFALPESAYGYTF
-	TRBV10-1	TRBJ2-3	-	TGCGCCAGCAGTGAATTAGGGGCCTATACGCAGTATTTT	CASSELGAYTQYF
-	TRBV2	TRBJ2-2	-	TGTGCCAGCAGTGAGGACGGGTTAAACACCGGGGAGCTGTTTTTT	CASSEDGLNTGELFF
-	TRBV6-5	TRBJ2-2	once	TGTGCCAGTACGGAGGGGGCCGGGACCGGGGAGCTGTTTTTT	CASTEGAGTGELFF
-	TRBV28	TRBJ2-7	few	TGTGCCAGCAGTTCCTCCAAGGGACGACAGAATACCTACGAGCAGTACTTC	CASSSSKGRQNTYEQYF
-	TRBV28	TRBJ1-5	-	TGTGCCAGCAAGCCCCCCGTGGGCAATCAGCCCCAGCATTTT	CASKPPVGNQPQHF
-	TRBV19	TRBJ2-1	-	TGTGCCAGTAGTATGGGGGGGACAGCTTTCTACAATGAGCAGTTCTTC	CASSMGGTAFYNEQFF